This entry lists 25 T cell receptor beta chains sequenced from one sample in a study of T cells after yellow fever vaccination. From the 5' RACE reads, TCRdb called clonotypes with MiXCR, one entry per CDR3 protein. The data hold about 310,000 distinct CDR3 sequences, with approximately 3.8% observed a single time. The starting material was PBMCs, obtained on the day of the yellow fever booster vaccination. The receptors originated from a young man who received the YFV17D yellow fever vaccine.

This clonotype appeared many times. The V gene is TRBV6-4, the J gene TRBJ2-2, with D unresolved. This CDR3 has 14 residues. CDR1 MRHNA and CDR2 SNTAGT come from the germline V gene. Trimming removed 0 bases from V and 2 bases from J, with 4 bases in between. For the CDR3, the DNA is TGTGCCAGCAGTGACTCCGGAAACACCGGGGAGCTGTTTTTT. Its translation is CASSDSGNTGELFF.

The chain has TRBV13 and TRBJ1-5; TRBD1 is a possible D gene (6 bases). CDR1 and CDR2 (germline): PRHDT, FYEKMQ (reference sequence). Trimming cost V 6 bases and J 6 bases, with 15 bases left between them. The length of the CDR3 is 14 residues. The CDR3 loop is CASSPDRTSQPQHF. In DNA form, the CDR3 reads TGTGCCAGCAGTCCTGACAGGACGAGTCAGCCCCAGCATTTT.

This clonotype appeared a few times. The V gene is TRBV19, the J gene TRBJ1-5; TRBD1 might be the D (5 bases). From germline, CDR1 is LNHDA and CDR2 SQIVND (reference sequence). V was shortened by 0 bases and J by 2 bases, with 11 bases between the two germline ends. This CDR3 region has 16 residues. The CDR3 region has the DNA TGTGCCAGTAGTATAGATATGGGACGGGGCAATCAGCCCCAGCATTTT. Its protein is CASSIDMGRGNQPQHF.

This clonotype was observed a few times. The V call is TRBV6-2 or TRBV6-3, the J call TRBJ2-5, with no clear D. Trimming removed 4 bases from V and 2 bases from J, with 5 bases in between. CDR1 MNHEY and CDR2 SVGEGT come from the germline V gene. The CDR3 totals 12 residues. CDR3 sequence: CASSSRQETQYF. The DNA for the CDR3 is TGTGCCAGCAGTTCGCGGCAAGAGACCCAGTACTTC.

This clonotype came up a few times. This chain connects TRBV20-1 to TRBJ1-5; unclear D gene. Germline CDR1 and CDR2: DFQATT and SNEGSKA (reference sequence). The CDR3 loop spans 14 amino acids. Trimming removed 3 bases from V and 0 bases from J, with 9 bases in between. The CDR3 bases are TGCAGTGCTAGTGGCGGGCCTAGCAATCAGCCCCAGCATTTT. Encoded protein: CSASGGPSNQPQHF.

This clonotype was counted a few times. The DNA for the CDR3 is TGCGCCAGCAGCTTGATCTCGGATGCAGGTGAAAAACTGTTTTTT. It codes for CASSLISDAGEKLFF. The chain combines TRBV5-1 with TRBJ1-4; D remains ambiguous. Germline CDR1 is SGHRS and CDR2 is YFSETQ. Trimming pared 1 base from V and 7 bases from J, leaving 14 bases between. The CDR3 contains 15 residues.

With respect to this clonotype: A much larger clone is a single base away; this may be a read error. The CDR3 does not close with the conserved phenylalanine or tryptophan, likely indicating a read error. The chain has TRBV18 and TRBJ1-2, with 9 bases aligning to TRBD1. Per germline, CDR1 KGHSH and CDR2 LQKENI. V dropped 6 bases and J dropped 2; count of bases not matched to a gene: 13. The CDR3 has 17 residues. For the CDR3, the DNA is TGTGCCAGCTCGCCTAATCTGCCGGGACAGGGAAACTATGGCTACACCTCC. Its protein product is CASSPNLPGQGNYGYTS.

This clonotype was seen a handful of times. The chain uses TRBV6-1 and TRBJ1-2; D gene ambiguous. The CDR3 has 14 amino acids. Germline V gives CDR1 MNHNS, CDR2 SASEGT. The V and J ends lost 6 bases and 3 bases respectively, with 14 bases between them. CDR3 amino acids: CASRGSTLDYGYTF. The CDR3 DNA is TGTGCCAGCAGAGGCAGTACCCTTGACTATGGCTACACCTTC.

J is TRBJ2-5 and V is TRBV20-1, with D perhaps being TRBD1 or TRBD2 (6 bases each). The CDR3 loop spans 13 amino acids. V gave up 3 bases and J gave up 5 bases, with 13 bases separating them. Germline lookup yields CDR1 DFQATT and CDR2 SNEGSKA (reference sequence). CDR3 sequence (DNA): TGCAGTGCTAGGTCGGGGGCGGTGGAGACCCAGTACTTC. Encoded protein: CSARSGAVETQYF.

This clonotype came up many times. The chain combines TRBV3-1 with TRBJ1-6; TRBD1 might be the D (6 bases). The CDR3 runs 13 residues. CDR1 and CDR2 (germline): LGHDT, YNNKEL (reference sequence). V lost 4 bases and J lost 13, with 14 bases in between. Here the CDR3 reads CASSPGQGTPLHF. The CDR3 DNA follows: TGTGCCAGCAGCCCGGGACAAGGAACGCCCCTCCACTTT.

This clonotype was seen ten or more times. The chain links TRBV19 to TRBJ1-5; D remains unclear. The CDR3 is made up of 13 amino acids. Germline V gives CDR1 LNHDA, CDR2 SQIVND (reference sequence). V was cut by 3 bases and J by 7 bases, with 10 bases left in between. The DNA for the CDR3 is TGTGCCAGTAGTATCGAGGTTTTCCAGCCCCAGCATTTT. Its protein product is CASSIEVFQPQHF.

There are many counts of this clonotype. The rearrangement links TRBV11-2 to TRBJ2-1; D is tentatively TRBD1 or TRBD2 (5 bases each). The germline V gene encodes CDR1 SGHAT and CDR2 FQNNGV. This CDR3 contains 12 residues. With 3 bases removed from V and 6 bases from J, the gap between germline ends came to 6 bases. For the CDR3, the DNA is TGTGCCAGCAGCTTGGGGGTCAATGAGCAGTTCTTC. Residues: CASSLGVNEQFF. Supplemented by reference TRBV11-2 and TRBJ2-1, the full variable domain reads EAGVAQSPRYKIIEKRQSVAFWCNPISGHATLYWYQQILGQGPKLLIQFQNNGVVDDSQLPKDRFSAERLKGVDSTLKIQPAKLEDSAVYLCASSLGVNEQFFGPGTRLTVL.

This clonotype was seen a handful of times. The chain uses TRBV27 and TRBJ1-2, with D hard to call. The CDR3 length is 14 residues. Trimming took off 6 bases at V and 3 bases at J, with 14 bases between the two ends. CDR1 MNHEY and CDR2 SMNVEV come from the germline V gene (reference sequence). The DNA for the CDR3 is TGTGCCAGCAGCCCAGACGAGGGCTACTATGGCTACACCTTC. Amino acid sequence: CASSPDEGYYGYTF.

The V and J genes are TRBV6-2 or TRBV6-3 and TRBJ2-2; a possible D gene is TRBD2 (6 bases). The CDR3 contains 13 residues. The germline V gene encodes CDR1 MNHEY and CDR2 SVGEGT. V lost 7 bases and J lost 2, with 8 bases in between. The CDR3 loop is CASMRGNTGELFF. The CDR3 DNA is TGTGCCAGCATGCGGGGAAACACCGGGGAGCTGTTTTTT.

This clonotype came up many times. The CDR3 spells CASSPTGRETQYF. The CDR3 DNA sequence: TGTGCCAGCTCACCAACGGGGCGAGAGACCCAGTACTTC. The V and J genes are TRBV18 and TRBJ2-5; D could derive from TRBD1 or TRBD2 (5 bases each). V was cut by 2 bases and J by 4 bases, with 8 bases left in between. Germline V gene data show CDR1 as KGHSH and CDR2 as LQKENI. The CDR3 runs 13 residues.

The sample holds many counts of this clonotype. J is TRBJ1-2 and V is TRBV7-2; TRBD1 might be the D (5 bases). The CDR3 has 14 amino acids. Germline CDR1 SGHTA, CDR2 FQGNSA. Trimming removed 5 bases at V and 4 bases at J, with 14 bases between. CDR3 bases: TGTGCCAGCAGCCTAACGACAGACAGCTATGGCTACACCTTC. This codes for CASSLTTDSYGYTF. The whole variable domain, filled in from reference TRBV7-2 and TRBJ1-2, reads GAGVSQSPSNKVTEKGKDVELRCDPISGHTALYWYRQSLGQGLEFLIYFQGNSAPDKSGLPSDRFSAERTGGSVSTLTIQRTQQEDSAVYLCASSLTTDSYGYTFGSGTRLTVV.

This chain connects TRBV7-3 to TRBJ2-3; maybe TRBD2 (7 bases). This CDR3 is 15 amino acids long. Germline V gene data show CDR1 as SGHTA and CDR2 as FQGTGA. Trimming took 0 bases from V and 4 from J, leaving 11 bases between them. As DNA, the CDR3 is TGTGCCAGCAGCTTAACCGGGGAGGGGGCAGATACGCAGTATTTT. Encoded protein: CASSLTGEGADTQYF.

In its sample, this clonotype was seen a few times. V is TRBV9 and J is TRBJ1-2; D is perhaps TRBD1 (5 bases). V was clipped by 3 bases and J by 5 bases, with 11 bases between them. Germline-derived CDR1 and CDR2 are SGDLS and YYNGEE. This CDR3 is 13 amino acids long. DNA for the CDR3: TGTGCCAGCAGCGGGAACGGGGCGTATGGCTACACCTTC. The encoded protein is CASSGNGAYGYTF. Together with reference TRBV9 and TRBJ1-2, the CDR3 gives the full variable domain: DSGVTQTPKHLITATGQRVTLRCSPRSGDLSVYWYQQSLDQGLQFLIQYYNGEERAKGNILERFSAQQFPDLHSELNLSSLELGDSALYFCASSGNGAYGYTFGSGTRLTVV.

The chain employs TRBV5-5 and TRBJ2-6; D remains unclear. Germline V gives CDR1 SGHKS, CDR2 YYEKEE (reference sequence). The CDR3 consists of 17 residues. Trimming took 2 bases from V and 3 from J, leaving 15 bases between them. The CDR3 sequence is CASSFSAQVFGANVLTF. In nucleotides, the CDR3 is TGTGCCAGCAGCTTCTCGGCTCAGGTATTTGGGGCCAACGTCCTGACTTTC.

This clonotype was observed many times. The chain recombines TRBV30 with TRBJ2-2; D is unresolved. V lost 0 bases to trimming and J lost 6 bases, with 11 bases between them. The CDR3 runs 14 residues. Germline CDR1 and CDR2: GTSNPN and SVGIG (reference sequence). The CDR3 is CAWSVVLRSGELFF. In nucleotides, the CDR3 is TGTGCCTGGAGTGTAGTGCTTAGGTCCGGGGAGCTGTTTTTT.

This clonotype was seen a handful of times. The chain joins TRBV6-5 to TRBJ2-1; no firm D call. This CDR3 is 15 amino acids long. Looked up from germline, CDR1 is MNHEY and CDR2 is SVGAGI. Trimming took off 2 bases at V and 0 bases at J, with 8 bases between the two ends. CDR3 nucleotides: TGTGCCAGCAGTTACGGTAGATACTCCTACAATGAGCAGTTCTTC. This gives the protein CASSYGRYSYNEQFF.

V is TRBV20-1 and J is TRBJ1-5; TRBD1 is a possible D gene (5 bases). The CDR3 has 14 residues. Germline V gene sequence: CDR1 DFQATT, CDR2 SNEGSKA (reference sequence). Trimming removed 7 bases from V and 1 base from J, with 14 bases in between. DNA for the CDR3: TGCAGTGTTGTACGGGGACTGAGCAATCAGCCCCAGCATTTT. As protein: CSVVRGLSNQPQHF.

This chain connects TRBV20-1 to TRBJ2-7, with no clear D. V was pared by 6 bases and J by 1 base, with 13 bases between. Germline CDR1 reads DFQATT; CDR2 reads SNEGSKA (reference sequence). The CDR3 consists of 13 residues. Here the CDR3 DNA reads TGCAGTGCCCAGGAAGGAGTTTCCTACGAGCAGTACGTC. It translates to CSAQEGVSYEQYV.

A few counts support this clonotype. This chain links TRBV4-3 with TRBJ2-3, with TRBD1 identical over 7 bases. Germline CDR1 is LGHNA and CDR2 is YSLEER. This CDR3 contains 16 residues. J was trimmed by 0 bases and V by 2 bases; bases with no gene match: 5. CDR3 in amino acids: CASSQWDRLSTDTQYF. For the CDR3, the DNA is TGCGCCAGCAGCCAATGGGACAGACTTAGCACAGATACGCAGTATTTT.

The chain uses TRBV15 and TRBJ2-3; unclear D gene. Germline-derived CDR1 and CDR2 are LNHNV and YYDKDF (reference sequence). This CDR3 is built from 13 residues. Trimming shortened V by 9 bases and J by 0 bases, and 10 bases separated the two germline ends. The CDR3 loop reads CATLITSTDTQYF. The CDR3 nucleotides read TGTGCCACTCTCATCACTAGCACAGATACGCAGTATTTT.